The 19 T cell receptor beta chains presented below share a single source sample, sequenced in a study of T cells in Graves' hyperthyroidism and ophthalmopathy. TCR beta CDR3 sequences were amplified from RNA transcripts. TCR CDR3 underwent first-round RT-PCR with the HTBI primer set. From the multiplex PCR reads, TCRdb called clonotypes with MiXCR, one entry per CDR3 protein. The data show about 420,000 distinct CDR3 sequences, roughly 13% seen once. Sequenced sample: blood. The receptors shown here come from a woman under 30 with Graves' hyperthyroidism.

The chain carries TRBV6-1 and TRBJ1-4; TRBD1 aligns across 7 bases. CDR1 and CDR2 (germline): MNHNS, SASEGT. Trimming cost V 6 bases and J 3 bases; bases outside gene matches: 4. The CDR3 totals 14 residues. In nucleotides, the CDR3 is TGTGCCAGCAGCTGGGACAGATCTAATGAAAAACTGTTTTTT. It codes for CASSWDRSNEKLFF.

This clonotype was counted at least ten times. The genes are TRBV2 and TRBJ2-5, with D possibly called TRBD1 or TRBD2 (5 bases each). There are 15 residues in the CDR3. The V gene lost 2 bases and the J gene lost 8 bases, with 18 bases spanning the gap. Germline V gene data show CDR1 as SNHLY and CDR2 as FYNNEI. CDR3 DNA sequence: TGTGCCAGCAGTGAATCGCAGGGACCCAAGAGAACCCAGTACTTC. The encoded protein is CASSESQGPKRTQYF. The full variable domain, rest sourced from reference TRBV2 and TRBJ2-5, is EPEVTQTPSHQVTQMGQEVILRCVPISNHLYFYWYRQILGQKVEFLVSFYNNEISEKSEIFDDQFSVERPDGSNFTLKIRSTKLEDSAMYFCASSESQGPKRTQYFGPGTRLLVL.

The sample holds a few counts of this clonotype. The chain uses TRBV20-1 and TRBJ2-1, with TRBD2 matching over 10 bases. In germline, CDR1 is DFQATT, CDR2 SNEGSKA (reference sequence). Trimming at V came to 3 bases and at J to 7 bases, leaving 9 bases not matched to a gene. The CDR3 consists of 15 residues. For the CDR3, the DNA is TGCAGTGCTAGGGTTCTAGCGGGAGCCAGGAATGAGCAGTTCTTC. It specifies CSARVLAGARNEQFF.

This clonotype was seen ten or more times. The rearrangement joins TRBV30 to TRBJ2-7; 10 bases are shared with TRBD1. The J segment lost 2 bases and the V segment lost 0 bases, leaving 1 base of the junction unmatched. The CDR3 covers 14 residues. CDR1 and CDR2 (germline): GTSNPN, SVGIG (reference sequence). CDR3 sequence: CAWSVGTGAYEQYF. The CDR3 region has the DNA TGTGCCTGGAGTGTAGGGACAGGGGCCTACGAGCAGTACTTC.

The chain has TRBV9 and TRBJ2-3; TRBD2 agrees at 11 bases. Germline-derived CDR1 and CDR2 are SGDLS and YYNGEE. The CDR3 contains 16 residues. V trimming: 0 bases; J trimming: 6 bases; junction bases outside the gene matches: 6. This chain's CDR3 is CASSVDSGRASDTQYF. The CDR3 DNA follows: TGTGCCAGCAGCGTAGATAGCGGGAGGGCCTCGGATACGCAGTATTTT.

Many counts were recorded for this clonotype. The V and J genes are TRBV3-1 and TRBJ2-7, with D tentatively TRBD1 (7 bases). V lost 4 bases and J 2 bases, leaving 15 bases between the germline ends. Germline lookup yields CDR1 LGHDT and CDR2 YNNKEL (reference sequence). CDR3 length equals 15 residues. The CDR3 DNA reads TGTGCCAGCAGCCCTCCCCAGGGGGGCGCCTACGAGCAGTACTTC. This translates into CASSPPQGGAYEQYF.

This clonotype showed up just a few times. The DNA for the CDR3 is TGCAGCGTTGAAAGGGGGGAGGTAAACAATGAGCAGTTCTTC. Protein product: CSVERGEVNNEQFF. The chain joins TRBV29-1 to TRBJ2-1; D may be TRBD1 or TRBD2 (6 bases each). V was trimmed by 2 bases and J by 5 bases, leaving 13 bases between them. Per the germline V gene, CDR1 is SQVTM and CDR2 is ANQGSEA. The CDR3 consists of 14 residues.

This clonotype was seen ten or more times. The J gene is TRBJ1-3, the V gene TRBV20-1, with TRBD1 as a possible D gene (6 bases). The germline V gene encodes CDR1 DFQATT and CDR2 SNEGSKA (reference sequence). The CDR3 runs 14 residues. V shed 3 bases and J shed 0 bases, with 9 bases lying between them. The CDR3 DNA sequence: TGCAGTGCTAGTCGGGACAACTCTGGAAACACCATATATTTT. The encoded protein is CSASRDNSGNTIYF.

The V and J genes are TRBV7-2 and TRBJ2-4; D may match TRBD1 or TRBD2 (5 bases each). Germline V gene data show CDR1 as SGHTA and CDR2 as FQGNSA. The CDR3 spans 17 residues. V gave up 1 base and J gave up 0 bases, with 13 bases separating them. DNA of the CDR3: TGTGCCAGCAGCTTAGGGGGGATCTCTATAGCCAAAAACATTCAGTACTTC. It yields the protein CASSLGGISIAKNIQYF.

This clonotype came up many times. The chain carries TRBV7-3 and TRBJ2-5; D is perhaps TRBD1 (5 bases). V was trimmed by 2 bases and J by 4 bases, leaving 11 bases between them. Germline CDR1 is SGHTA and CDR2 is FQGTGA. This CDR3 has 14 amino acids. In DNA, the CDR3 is TGTGCCAGCAGCTTAGGGGCAGCTTCAGAGACCCAGTACTTC. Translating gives CASSLGAASETQYF.

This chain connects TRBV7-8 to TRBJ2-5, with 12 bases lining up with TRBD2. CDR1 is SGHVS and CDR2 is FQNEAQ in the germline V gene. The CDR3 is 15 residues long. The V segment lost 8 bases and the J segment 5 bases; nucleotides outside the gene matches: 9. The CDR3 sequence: CASVPTSGRGETQYF. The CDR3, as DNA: TGTGCCAGCGTACCGACTAGCGGGAGAGGGGAGACCCAGTACTTC. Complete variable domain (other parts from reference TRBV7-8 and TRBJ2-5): GAGVSQSPRYKVAKRGQDVALRCDPISGHVSLFWYQQALGQGPEFLTYFQNEAQLDKSGLPSDRFFAERPEGSVSTLKIQRTQQEDSAVYLCASVPTSGRGETQYFGPGTRLLVL.

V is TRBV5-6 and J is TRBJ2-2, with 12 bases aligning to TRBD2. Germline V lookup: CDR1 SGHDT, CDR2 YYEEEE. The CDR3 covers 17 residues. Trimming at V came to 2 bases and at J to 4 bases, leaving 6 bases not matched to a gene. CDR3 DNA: TGTGCCAGCAGCTTCGGGACTAGCGGGTATTCCACCGGGGAGCTGTTTTTT. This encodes CASSFGTSGYSTGELFF.

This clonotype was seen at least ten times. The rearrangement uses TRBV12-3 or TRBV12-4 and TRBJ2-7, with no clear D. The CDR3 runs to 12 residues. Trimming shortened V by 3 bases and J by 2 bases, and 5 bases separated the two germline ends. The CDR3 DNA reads TGTGCCAGCAGTTTCCTACCCTACGAGCAGTACTTC. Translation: CASSFLPYEQYF.

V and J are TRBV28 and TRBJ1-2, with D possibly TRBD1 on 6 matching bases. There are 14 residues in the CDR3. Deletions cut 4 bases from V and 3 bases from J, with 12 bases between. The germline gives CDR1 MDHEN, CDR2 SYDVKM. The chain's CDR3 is CASSSGVSDYGYTF. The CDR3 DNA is TGTGCCAGCAGTTCAGGGGTTTCGGACTATGGCTACACCTTC.

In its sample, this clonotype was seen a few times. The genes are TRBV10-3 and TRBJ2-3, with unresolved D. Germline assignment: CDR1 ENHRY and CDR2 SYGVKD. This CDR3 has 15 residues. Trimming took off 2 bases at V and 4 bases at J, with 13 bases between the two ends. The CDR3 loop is CAISEPELGPDTQYF. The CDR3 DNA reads TGTGCCATCAGTGAGCCGGAATTAGGGCCAGATACGCAGTATTTT.

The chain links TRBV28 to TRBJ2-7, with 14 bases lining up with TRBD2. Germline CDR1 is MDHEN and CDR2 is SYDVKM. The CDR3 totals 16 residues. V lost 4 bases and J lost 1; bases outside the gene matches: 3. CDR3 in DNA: TGTGCCAGCAGTTCCGGGACTAGCGGGAGATCCTACGAGCAGTACTTC. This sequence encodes CASSSGTSGRSYEQYF.

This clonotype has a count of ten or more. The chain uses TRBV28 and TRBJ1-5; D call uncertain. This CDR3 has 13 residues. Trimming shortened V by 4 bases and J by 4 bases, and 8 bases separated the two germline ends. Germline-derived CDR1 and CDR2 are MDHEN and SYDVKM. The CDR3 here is CASSSRLNQPQHF. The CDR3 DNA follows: TGTGCCAGCAGTTCGAGGCTTAATCAGCCCCAGCATTTT.

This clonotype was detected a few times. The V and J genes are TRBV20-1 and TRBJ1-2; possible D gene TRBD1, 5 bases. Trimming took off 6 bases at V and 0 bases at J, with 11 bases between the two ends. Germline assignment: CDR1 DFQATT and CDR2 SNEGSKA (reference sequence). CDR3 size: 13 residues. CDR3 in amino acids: CSAPGGANYGYTF. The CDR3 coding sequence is TGCAGTGCGCCAGGAGGGGCTAACTATGGCTACACCTTC.

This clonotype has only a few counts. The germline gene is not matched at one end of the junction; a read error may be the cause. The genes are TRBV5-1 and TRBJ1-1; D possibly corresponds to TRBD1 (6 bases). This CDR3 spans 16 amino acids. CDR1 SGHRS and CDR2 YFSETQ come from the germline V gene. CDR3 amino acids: CASIEGGGRRGTEAFF. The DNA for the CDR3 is TGTGCCAGCATTGAGGGGGGGGGGCGGAGGGGCACTGAAGCTTTCTTT.